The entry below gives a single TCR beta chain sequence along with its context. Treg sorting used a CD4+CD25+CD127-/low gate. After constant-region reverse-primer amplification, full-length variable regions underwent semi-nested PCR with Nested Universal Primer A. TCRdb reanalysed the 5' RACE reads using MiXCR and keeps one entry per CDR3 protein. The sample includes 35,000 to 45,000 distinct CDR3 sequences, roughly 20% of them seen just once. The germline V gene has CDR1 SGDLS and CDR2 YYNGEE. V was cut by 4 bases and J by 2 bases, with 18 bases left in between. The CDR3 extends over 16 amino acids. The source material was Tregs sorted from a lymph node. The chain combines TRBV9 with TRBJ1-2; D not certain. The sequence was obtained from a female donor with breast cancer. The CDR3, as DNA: TGTGCCAGCAGCCCTGCCGCGGGGATAAAGAACTATGGCTACACCTTC. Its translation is CASSPAAGIKNYGYTF.